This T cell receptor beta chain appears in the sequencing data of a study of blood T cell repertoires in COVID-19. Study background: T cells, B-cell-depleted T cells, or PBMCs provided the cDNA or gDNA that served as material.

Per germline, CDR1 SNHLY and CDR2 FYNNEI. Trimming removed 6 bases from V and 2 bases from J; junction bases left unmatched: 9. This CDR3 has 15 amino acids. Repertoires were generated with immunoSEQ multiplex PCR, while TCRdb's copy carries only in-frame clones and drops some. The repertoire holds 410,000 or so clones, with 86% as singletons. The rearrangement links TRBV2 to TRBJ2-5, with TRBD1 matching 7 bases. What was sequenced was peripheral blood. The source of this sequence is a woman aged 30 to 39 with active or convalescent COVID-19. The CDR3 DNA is TGTGCCAGCAGCCGACAGGGTTTAGGTCAAGAGACCCAGTACTTC. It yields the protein CASSRQGLGQETQYF.